The TCR beta chain described here comes from a study of shared clonotypes between healthy human individuals. The germline CDR1 and CDR2 sequences are MGHDK and SYGVNS. There are 13 residues in the CDR3. Trimming removed 6 bases from V and 0 bases from J, with 6 bases in between. Sequencing used immunoSEQ multiplex PCR; TCRdb keeps in-frame clones, though not all of them. The repertoire has more than 2 million clones, 85% to 95% of them found once; the top ten carry approximately 0.13%. Source material: naive CD4+ T cells sorted from blood. The subset: CD45RA+ positively selected. The clonotype originates from a man younger than 35 in good health. The chain employs TRBV25-1 and TRBJ1-3; D gene unclear. The CDR3 loop reads CASRGYSGNTIYF. The CDR3, as DNA: TGTGCCAGCAGAGGTTACTCTGGAAACACCATATATTTT.